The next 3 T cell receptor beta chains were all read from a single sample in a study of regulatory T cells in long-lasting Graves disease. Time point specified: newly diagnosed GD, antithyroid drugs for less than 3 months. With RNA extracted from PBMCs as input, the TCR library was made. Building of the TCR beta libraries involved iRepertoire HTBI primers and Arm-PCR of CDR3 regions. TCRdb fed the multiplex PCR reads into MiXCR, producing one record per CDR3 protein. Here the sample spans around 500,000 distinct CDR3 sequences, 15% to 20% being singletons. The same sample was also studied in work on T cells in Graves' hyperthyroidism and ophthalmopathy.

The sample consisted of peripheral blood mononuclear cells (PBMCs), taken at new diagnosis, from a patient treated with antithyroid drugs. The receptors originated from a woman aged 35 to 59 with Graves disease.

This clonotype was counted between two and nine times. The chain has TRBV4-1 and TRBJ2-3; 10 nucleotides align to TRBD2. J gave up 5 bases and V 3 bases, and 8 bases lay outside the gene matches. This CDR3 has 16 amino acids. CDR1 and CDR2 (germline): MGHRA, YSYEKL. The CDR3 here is CASSQPTSGKGDTQYF. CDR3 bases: TGCGCCAGCAGCCAGCCAACTAGCGGGAAAGGAGATACGCAGTATTTT.

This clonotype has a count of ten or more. Written as DNA, the CDR3 is TGTGCCAGCGGGAAAGACAGGGGGCGGACCACTGAAGCTTTCTTT. Translation: CASGKDRGRTTEAFF. J is TRBJ1-1 and V is TRBV2, with TRBD1 matching 10 bases. CDR1 and CDR2 (germline): SNHLY, FYNNEI. J was trimmed by 4 bases and V by 8 bases; bases with no gene match: 10. CDR3 length: 15 residues.

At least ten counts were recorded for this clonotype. This CDR3 is CSASSASGFGSSYNEQFF. In DNA, the CDR3 is TGCAGTGCTAGTTCCGCTAGCGGGTTTGGAAGCTCCTACAATGAGCAGTTCTTC. The V and J genes are TRBV20-1 and TRBJ2-1; 8 nucleotides agree with TRBD2. Germline V gene lookup returns CDR1 DFQATT and CDR2 SNEGSKA (reference sequence). The CDR3 spans 18 residues. With 3 bases clipped from V and 0 bases from J, the junction kept 13 bases outside the gene matches.